The source of this TCR beta chain is a study of shared clonotypes between healthy human individuals. The study, taken as a whole, reports: Estimated richness was generally greater in naive than memory subsets. The generation probabilities recorded for non-shared clonotypes fell below those of clonotypes shared by all four donors.

Using immunoSEQ multiplex PCR, the repertoire was profiled, and TCRdb retains in-frame clones only, with some absent. The table lists around 750,000 clones, approximately 74% of them singletons. With regard to this clone: Its specificity is unknown.

In germline, CDR1 is SEHNR, CDR2 FQNEAQ (reference sequence). Deletions cut 5 bases from V and 1 base from J, with 12 bases between. The CDR3 spans 14 residues. A CD45RA-negative memory subset and a CD45RA+ naive subset were separated from the CD4+ cells. The TCR comes from a woman aged 25 to 39 in good health. The gene calls are TRBV7-9 and TRBJ2-7; D not certain. Input material: memory CD4+ T cells sorted from blood. Subset: CD45RA-negative fraction. CDR3 bases: TGTGCCAGCAGCCCCACCCGGCAATCCTACGAGCAGTACTTC. It encodes CASSPTRQSYEQYF. Together with reference TRBV7-9 and TRBJ2-7, the CDR3 gives the full variable domain: DTGVSQNPRHKITKRGQNVTFRCDPISEHNRLYWYRQTLGQGPEFLTYFQNEAQLEKSRLLSDRFSAERPKGSFSTLEIQRTEQGDSAMYLCASSPTRQSYEQYFGPGTRLTVT.